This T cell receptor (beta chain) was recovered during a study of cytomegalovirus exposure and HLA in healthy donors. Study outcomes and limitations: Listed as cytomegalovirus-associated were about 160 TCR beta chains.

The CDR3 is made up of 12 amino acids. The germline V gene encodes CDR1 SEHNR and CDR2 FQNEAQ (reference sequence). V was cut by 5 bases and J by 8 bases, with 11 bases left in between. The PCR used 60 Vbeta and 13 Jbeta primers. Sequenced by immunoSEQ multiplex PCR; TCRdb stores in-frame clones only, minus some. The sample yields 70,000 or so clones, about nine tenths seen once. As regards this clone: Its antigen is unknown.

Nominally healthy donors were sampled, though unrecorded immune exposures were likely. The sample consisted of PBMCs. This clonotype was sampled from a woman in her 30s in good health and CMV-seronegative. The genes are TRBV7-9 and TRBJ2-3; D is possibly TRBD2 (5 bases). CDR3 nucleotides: TGTGCCAGCAGCGTCGCTAGCTTTACGCAGTATTTT. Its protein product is CASSVASFTQYF. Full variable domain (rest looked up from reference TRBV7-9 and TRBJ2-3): DTGVSQNPRHKITKRGQNVTFRCDPISEHNRLYWYRQTLGQGPEFLTYFQNEAQLEKSRLLSDRFSAERPKGSFSTLEIQRTEQGDSAMYLCASSVASFTQYFGPGTRLTVL.